The 19 T cell receptor beta chains listed next were all sequenced from one sample in a study of cytomegalovirus exposure and HLA in healthy donors. It was with 60 Vbeta and 13 Jbeta primers that the PCR ran. Only in-frame clones appear in the TCRdb table, and some are missing; sequencing was by immunoSEQ multiplex PCR. Altogether 150,000 to 200,000 clones are present, around 74% being singletons, with the ten largest covering around 3.1%. Sequencing used PBMCs. Receptors were obtained from a female donor in good health and CMV-seronegative.

This clone was seen more than once but under ten times. The chain employs TRBV5-1 and TRBJ2-7; TRBD2 matches 9 bases. J gave up 1 base and V 7 bases, and 6 bases lay outside the gene matches. The germline V gene has CDR1 SGHRS and CDR2 YFSETQ. The CDR3 is made up of 14 amino acids. The chain's CDR3 is CASGLSGRSYEQYF. The CDR3 nucleotides read TGCGCCAGCGGCCTTAGCGGGAGATCCTACGAGCAGTACTTC.

The chain recombines TRBV7-3 with TRBJ1-2, with 7 bases fitting TRBD1. Germline V CDR1 and CDR2: SGHTA, FQGTGA. V lost 4 bases to trimming and J lost 2 bases; unmatched junction nucleotides: 4. This CDR3 has 14 residues. This chain's CDR3 is CASSSRTGNYGYTF. Written as DNA, the CDR3 is TGTGCCAGCAGCTCTAGGACAGGAAACTATGGCTACACCTTC.

This chain links TRBV7-9 with TRBJ2-3, with TRBD2 matching over 8 bases. Per the germline V gene, CDR1 is SEHNR and CDR2 is FQNEAQ (reference sequence). V lost 10 bases to trimming and J lost 0 bases; unmatched junction nucleotides: 6. The CDR3 has 14 amino acids. CDR3 in amino acids: CATPAGASTDTQYF. CDR3 DNA: TGTGCCACCCCAGCGGGGGCTAGCACAGATACGCAGTATTTT.

The chain recombines TRBV2 with TRBJ1-6; 8 nucleotides match TRBD1. V trimming: 8 bases; J trimming: 9 bases; junction bases outside the gene matches: 9. Germline V gene sequence: CDR1 SNHLY, CDR2 FYNNEI. The CDR3 extends over 14 amino acids. The CDR3 region has the DNA TGTGCCAGCGGTCGGACAGGGCTGGGTTCACCCCTCCACTTT. It encodes CASGRTGLGSPLHF.

The rearrangement joins TRBV2 to TRBJ1-5, with TRBD1 matching over 10 bases. Germline assignment: CDR1 SNHLY and CDR2 FYNNEI. The CDR3 covers 16 residues. J lost 0 bases, V lost 7 bases, and 6 bases had no gene match. This chain's CDR3 is CASTQDRGDSNQPQHF. The CDR3 DNA is TGTGCCAGCACCCAGGACAGGGGGGATAGCAATCAGCCCCAGCATTTT. The complete variable domain, with remaining parts taken from reference TRBV2 and TRBJ1-5, reads EPEVTQTPSHQVTQMGQEVILRCVPISNHLYFYWYRQILGQKVEFLVSFYNNEISEKSEIFDDQFSVERPDGSNFTLKIRSTKLEDSAMYFCASTQDRGDSNQPQHFGDGTRLSIL.

In its sample, this clone was seen a few times. This chain connects TRBV5-6 to TRBJ1-1; the D is unclear. This CDR3 contains 13 residues. Germline CDR1 SGHDT, CDR2 YYEEEE. The V and J ends lost 1 base and 0 bases respectively, with 4 bases between them. Here the CDR3 reads CASSLRVNTEAFF. In DNA, the CDR3 is TGTGCCAGCAGCTTGCGGGTGAACACTGAAGCTTTCTTT.

This clone showed up just once. The chain uses TRBV6-5 and TRBJ1-2; 9 nucleotides align to TRBD1. V lost 5 bases and J lost 7; bases outside the gene matches: 5. CDR1 is MNHEY and CDR2 is SVGAGI in the germline V gene. This CDR3 region has 13 residues. Written as DNA, the CDR3 is TGTGCCAGCAGTCAGCCGGGACAGGGTGGCTACACCTTC. Translating gives CASSQPGQGGYTF.

This sequence joins TRBV5-1 and TRBJ1-1; D gene uncertain. The CDR3 has 14 residues. Germline V lookup: CDR1 SGHRS, CDR2 YFSETQ. Trimming took off 4 bases at V and 4 bases at J, with 14 bases between the two ends. CDR3 protein: CASSGAGWTTEAFF. CDR3 nucleotides: TGCGCCAGCAGCGGTGCGGGGTGGACCACTGAAGCTTTCTTT.

The chain employs TRBV15 and TRBJ1-1; D may be TRBD1 (6 bases). V was trimmed by 1 base and J by 1 base, leaving 19 bases between them. CDR3 size: 18 residues. CDR1 and CDR2 (germline): LNHNV, YYDKDF (reference sequence). CDR3 in amino acids: CATSRVDYRARRNTEAFF. CDR3 coding DNA: TGTGCCACCAGCAGAGTTGATTACAGGGCCCGACGGAACACTGAAGCTTTCTTT.

This chain links TRBV7-3 with TRBJ2-1, with TRBD2 matching over 8 bases. Looked up from germline, CDR1 is SGHTA and CDR2 is FQGTGA. The junction had 4 bases not matched to a gene; V was cut back by 4 bases and J by 2 bases. The CDR3 is made up of 15 amino acids. The CDR3 sequence is CASSSGTRTYNEQFF. The CDR3 nucleotides read TGTGCCAGCAGCTCAGGGACTAGAACCTACAATGAGCAGTTCTTC.

This chain joins TRBV29-1 and TRBJ2-1; TRBD2 agrees at 8 bases. With 6 bases clipped from V and 1 base from J, the junction kept 2 bases outside the gene matches. CDR1 and CDR2 (germline): SQVTM, ANQGSEA. The CDR3 contains 13 residues. This CDR3 is CSVGRGSYNEQFF. Here the CDR3 DNA reads TGCAGCGTCGGGAGGGGGTCCTACAATGAGCAGTTCTTC.

Turning to this clone: This CDR3 is also generated by other DNA sequences in the sample. The V gene is TRBV6-5, the J gene TRBJ1-1, with a weak D call TRBD1 (5 bases). The CDR3 sequence is 14 residues long. Trimming removed 2 bases from V and 4 bases from J, with 11 bases in between. Looked up from germline, CDR1 is MNHEY and CDR2 is SVGAGI. The CDR3 is CASSYRGRGTEAFF. CDR3 nucleotides: TGTGCCAGCAGTTACAGGGGCCGAGGCACTGAAGCTTTCTTT.

The rearrangement joins TRBV6-5 to TRBJ1-4; the D gene is possibly TRBD1 (6 bases). V lost 0 bases and J 3 bases, leaving 11 bases between the germline ends. CDR3 length: 16 residues. Looked up from germline, CDR1 is MNHEY and CDR2 is SVGAGI. CDR3 residues: CASSYSGGASNEKLFF. The CDR3 nucleotides are TGTGCCAGCAGTTACTCGGGGGGGGCGTCTAATGAAAAACTGTTTTTT.

The V and J genes are TRBV5-1 and TRBJ2-5, with 8 bases identical to TRBD1. The J call is doubtful: the DNA matches TRBJ2-7 better. CDR3 length: 14 residues. Germline CDR1 SGHRS, CDR2 YFSETQ. The CDR3 sequence is CASSFAQGDYEQYF. CDR3 nucleotides: TGCGCCAGCAGCTTTGCACAGGGGGACTACGAGCAGTACTTC.

V is TRBV18 and J is TRBJ1-3, with D possibly being TRBD1 (5 bases). CDR1 and CDR2 (germline): KGHSH, LQKENI. This CDR3 is built from 15 residues. V was shortened by 3 bases and J by 0 bases, with 9 bases between the two germline ends. CDR3 protein: CASSPQGNSGNTIYF. DNA for the CDR3: TGTGCCAGCTCACCTCAGGGTAACTCTGGAAACACCATATATTTT.

The gene calls are TRBV5-1 and TRBJ2-3; 7 nucleotides match TRBD1. This CDR3 is built from 15 residues. After removal of 2 bases from V and 3 bases from J, the junction contained 6 bases not matched to a gene. The V gene's germline CDR1 is SGHRS and CDR2 YFSETQ. CDR3 region: CASSFRQGGTDTQYF. CDR3 nucleotide sequence: TGCGCCAGCAGCTTTAGACAGGGTGGGACAGATACGCAGTATTTT.

The chain couples TRBV28 to TRBJ2-2; D is uncertain. Germline V gene lookup returns CDR1 MDHEN and CDR2 SYDVKM. V was clipped by 8 bases and J by 6 bases, with 22 bases between them. CDR3 length equals 16 residues. CDR3: CASSSLVEVRAGELFF. The CDR3, as DNA: TGTGCCAGCTCCTCCTTGGTTGAGGTTCGCGCCGGGGAGCTGTTTTTT. The full variable domain, rest sourced from reference TRBV28 and TRBJ2-2, is DVKVTQSSRYLVKRTGEKVFLECVQDMDHENMFWYRQDPGLGLRLIYFSYDVKMKEKGDIPEGYSVSREKKERFSLILESASTNQTSMYLCASSSLVEVRAGELFFGEGSRLTVL.

The chain combines TRBV4-3 with TRBJ2-7; 9 nucleotides line up with TRBD1. Trimming at V came to 3 bases and at J to 4 bases, leaving 10 bases not matched to a gene. Germline V gene sequence: CDR1 LGHNA, CDR2 YSLEER. The CDR3 spans 16 residues. CDR3 in amino acids: CASSQAQTGGAYEQYF. The CDR3 nucleotides read TGCGCCAGCAGCCAGGCCCAAACAGGGGGCGCTTACGAGCAGTACTTC.

This clone was found once. This rearrangement joins TRBV7-8 to TRBJ1-5, with D unclear. V was pared by 5 bases and J by 3 bases, with 14 bases between. The germline CDR1 and CDR2 sequences are SGHVS and FQNEAQ. The CDR3 is made up of 15 amino acids. CDR3 bases: TGTGCCAGCAGCATGGGAGGGCACTCCAATCAGCCCCAGCATTTT. Its translation: CASSMGGHSNQPQHF.